This T cell receptor beta chain was documented in a study of blood T cells in healthy people across ages. General observations from the study: For the donors, CMV status was unknown and possibly confounded expanded clonotype changes.

The second PCR ran about 7 to 12 cycles with a sample-barcoded 5' primer and J-beta primers. Researchers report that each sample yielded at least 3 million CDR3-containing paired-end reads. Each CDR3 protein gets one entry after TCRdb re-called the 5' RACE reads with MiXCR. The sample comprises about 1.4 million distinct CDR3 sequences, approximately 59% of which are singletons, and 5.5% to 8% rests with the top ten. This clonotype has only one observation. Its specificity is unknown. Germline-derived CDR1 and CDR2 are LNHNV and YYDKDF (reference sequence). V was clipped by 1 base and J by 2 bases, with 23 bases between them. The CDR3 is made up of 20 amino acids.

The sequence came from a man aged 18-30 years in good health. Sample: blood. The chain has TRBV15 and TRBJ2-2; perhaps TRBD1 as D (6 bases). The CDR3 nucleotides read TGTGCCACCAGCAGAGTCCCTTTACAGGGATCCACTAACAACACCGGGGAGCTGTTTTTT. Translating it yields CATSRVPLQGSTNNTGELFF.